The present entry profiles one T cell receptor (beta chain) with its context. Its binding antigen is unknown. Per-nucleotide qualities are absent, and no much larger clonotype sits a single base away. Donors were approximately 42 systemically healthy Caucasian individuals from Russia aged about 6 to 100 years. Approximately 9.3 milliliters of peripheral blood were collected from each donor into EDTA-treated Vacutainer tubes. PBMCs were isolated by Ficoll-Paque density-gradient centrifugation, with at least 6 million obtained per sample. Total RNA, at least 5.5 micrograms per sample, was extracted from PBMCs with Trizol reagent. Naive CD45RAhigh/CD27high T cell percentages were measured by flow cytometry on a PBMC aliquot from every donor. The data derive from a study of blood T cells in healthy people across ages (dated by TCRdb to between 2014 and 2016). Background on the whole study: In model experiments, template switching captured roughly one uniquely barcoded TCR beta cDNA molecule for every two T cells. To avoid experimental bias, donors of different ages were distributed randomly across sequencing lanes. The donors were divided into four age groups: young (average about 15 years), middle-aged (roughly 42), aged (approximately 62) and long-lived (about 90). Age-related changes in TCR beta repertoire diversity were measured in the study by deep sequencing normalized with unique cDNA molecular identifiers. The study analyzed two additional independent replicas of 1 million unique cDNA reads from the same blood draw for two donors, one aged 18 to 30 and one aged 80 or older.

The library was built by means of 5' RACE. The listed sequencing device is Illumina HiSeq 2500. A second PCR of about 6 to 11 cycles was run with a J-beta primer mix and a sample-barcoded 5' primer. A unique molecular identifier was introduced onto each TCR beta cDNA molecule by a template-switch 5' adaptor carrying 12 random nucleotides. Each sample yielded at least 3 million CDR3-containing paired-end reads. First-strand cDNA synthesis was performed from all RNA using the Mint cDNA synthesis kit, with priming by a TRBC-specific oligonucleotide. After uracil-DNA glycosylase treatment, a first 18-cycle PCR used universal primers M1SS and BC2_uni_R on all cDNA. In the authors' own workflow: For normalization, 1 million high-quality reads were randomly selected from each sample, with every read carrying a distinct molecular identifier. Instead of being binned into consensus sequences, reads that shared molecular identifiers were thrown out. MiTCR, set to a Q25 quality threshold and the strictest error-elimination algorithm, was used for CDR3 identification, clonotype clustering and error correction. Lower-bound total TCR beta diversity was estimated with a nonparametric unseen species model using Euler transformation. TCRdb's own reprocessing of the public reads used fastp at Q25 and MiXCR and kept productive beta chains. Every distinct CDR3 protein forms one entry, paired with its most common genes and DNA. The authors' filters were not applied to this entry. Recorded for this sample are about 750,000 distinct CDR3 sequences; about 53% of them occurred a single time. Approximately 40% of the sample comes from the top ten.

Cut back by 6 bases and 2 bases, the V and J ends lie 15 bases apart. Counted from cysteine to phenylalanine, this CDR3 has 15 amino acids. Solely the CDR3 DNA is kept, with 45 bases framed from the first base. CDR1 and CDR2, looked up from the germline V gene (reference sequence), are MNHEY and SMNVEV. Study-level results and caveats: Compared with the aged group, the long-lived group had more naive CD4+ T cells, fewer expanded clones and increased TCR diversity, suggesting age selection. Because profiling used bulk unsorted PBMCs, naive and antigen-experienced compartments could not be compared conclusively. The percentage of naive T cells measured by flow cytometry correlated strongly with observed TCR beta diversity. Estimates of total diversity based on one million sequenced T cells were considered lower bounds and underestimates. Because the CMV infection status of the donors was unknown, age-related changes in expanded clonotypes may potentially have been confounded. Observed TCR beta diversity per million T cells fell roughly linearly with age, and a significant reduction was already apparent by age around 40.

Specimen: blood. Recombination joined TRBV27 with TRBJ2-3; 5 matching bases give a weak D call of TRBD2. This receptor was identified in an elderly man in good health. The CDR3 region: CASSASGYPTDTQYF. The DNA is as follows: TGTGCCAGCAGCGCCTCGGGGTACCCCACAGATACGCAGTATTTT.